This entry features one TCR beta chain sequence. In the study's own analysis: How many nucleated cells were present was estimated from reference gene primer amplification. Using immunoSEQ multiplex PCR, the repertoire was profiled, and TCRdb retains in-frame clones only, with some absent. V and J calls and clone size follow that table, whereas D and trimming were derived from the DNA. Of roughly 140,000 clones detected, approximately 90% appear once; the ten largest clones hold 2% to 3%. This sample stems from a study of blood T cell repertoires in COVID-19. Across the whole study: Samples came from the United States, Italy and Spain, spanning acute and convalescent COVID-19. PBMCs, B-cell-depleted T cells, or T cells provided the cDNA or gDNA that made up the material.

Germline CDR1 and CDR2: SGHKS and YYEKEE (reference sequence). Trimming pared 4 bases from V and 6 bases from J, leaving 20 bases between. This CDR3 comprises 16 residues. The receptor was derived from a woman in her 70s with acute or convalescent COVID-19. The sample taken for sequencing was peripheral blood. V gene TRBV5-5 combines with J gene TRBJ2-1; maybe TRBD2 (6 bases). The CDR3 loop is CASSKRDSVTANEQFF. The CDR3 region has the DNA TGTGCCAGCAGCAAAAGGGACTCCGTAACGGCCAATGAGCAGTTCTTC. Full variable domain (missing parts from reference TRBV5-5 and TRBJ2-1): DAGVTQSPTHLIKTRGQQVTLRCSPISGHKSVSWYQQVLGQGPQFIFQYYEKEERGRGNFPDRFSARQFPNYSSELNVNALLLGDSALYLCASSKRDSVTANEQFFGPGTRLTVL.